Listed below are T cell receptor beta chains from one sample, sequenced in a study of blood T cell repertoires in COVID-19. TCRdb's copy holds only in-frame clones and misses some; the assay was immunoSEQ multiplex PCR. In the table there are 120,000 to 150,000 clones, approximately 80% of which are singletons. The sequenced sample consisted of peripheral blood. These receptors were taken from a man in his fifties or sixties with acute or convalescent COVID-19. The CDR3 runs from the conserved cysteine through the conserved F or W.

CSVTRTGRNTGELFF	TRBV29-1	15	TRBJ2-2
CASSQLAKNIQYF	TRBV3-1/TRBV3-2	13	TRBJ2-4
CASSVAGQSNSPLHF	TRBV9	15	TRBJ1-6
CASMAGGETQYF	TRBV6-5	12	TRBJ2-5
CASSGVSGGANEQFF	TRBV10-2	15	TRBJ2-1
CASSDTGQGSGDTQYF	TRBV10-1	16	TRBJ2-3
CASSLATTGGEQFF	TRBV11-3	14	TRBJ2-1
CSVGTGSYGYTF	TRBV29-1	12	TRBJ1-2
CAQGSSTDTQYF	TRBV10-3	12	TRBJ2-3
CASSTQGTGNTIYF	TRBV19	14	TRBJ1-3
CASSQGQGMSTEAFF	TRBV4-1	15	TRBJ1-1
CASSVVGTGGDEQFF	TRBV9	15	TRBJ2-1
CASSYTDYPRETQYF	TRBV6-2/TRBV6-3	15	TRBJ2-5
CASSPRGTGNTEAFF	TRBV18	15	TRBJ1-1
CASSTRETCYEQYF	TRBV21-1	14	TRBJ2-7
CASSTRGQGLYGYTF	TRBV5-4	15	TRBJ1-2
CASSHRQGATNEKLFF	TRBV4-1	16	TRBJ1-4
CAWSALLGHEQFF	TRBV30	13	TRBJ2-1
CASSLASAQGAGTEAFF	TRBV5-1	17	TRBJ1-1
CASSIGGDSPLHF	TRBV19	13	TRBJ1-6
CASSYQGGSFRNTIYF	TRBV6-5	16	TRBJ1-3
CASSLSTLTSSTDTQYF	TRBV19	17	TRBJ2-3
CASSLSSKQGRKTQYF	TRBV27	16	TRBJ2-5
CASTGYGGGSYEQYF	TRBV5-5	15	TRBJ2-7
CASSQVGPSGNTIYF	TRBV3-1/TRBV3-2	15	TRBJ1-3
CASRLRTGLNYGYTF	TRBV27	15	TRBJ1-2
CASSIRGYTF	TRBV2	10	TRBJ1-2
CASSPGDFPGEQFF	TRBV5-1	14	TRBJ2-1
CASTQRGAGELFF	TRBV2	13	TRBJ2-2